Detailed here is one T cell receptor beta chain. These data belong to a study of blood T cell repertoires in COVID-19. The wider study: Material from acute and convalescent COVID-19 was sourced from the United States, Italy and Spain.

Methods used by the authors: Reference gene primer amplification in the assay estimated nucleated cell counts. Method: immunoSEQ multiplex PCR; TCRdb's copy keeps in-frame clones and lacks some. V and J calls and clone size are as listed in that table; D and trimming were resolved from the DNA. Of approximately 76,000 clones in the sample, approximately 90% were seen once. Sequenced input: peripheral blood. The TCR originated in a man aged 25 to 40 with acute or convalescent COVID-19.

The CDR3 region is CASNHGNSPLHF. The DNA of the CDR3 is TGTGCCAGCAATCACGGGAATTCACCCCTCCACTTT. V and J are TRBV7-9 and TRBJ1-6, with unresolved D. Trimming shortened V by 7 bases and J by 7 bases, and 8 bases separated the two germline ends. This CDR3 has 12 residues. Germline V gene lookup returns CDR1 SEHNR and CDR2 FQNEAQ (reference sequence).